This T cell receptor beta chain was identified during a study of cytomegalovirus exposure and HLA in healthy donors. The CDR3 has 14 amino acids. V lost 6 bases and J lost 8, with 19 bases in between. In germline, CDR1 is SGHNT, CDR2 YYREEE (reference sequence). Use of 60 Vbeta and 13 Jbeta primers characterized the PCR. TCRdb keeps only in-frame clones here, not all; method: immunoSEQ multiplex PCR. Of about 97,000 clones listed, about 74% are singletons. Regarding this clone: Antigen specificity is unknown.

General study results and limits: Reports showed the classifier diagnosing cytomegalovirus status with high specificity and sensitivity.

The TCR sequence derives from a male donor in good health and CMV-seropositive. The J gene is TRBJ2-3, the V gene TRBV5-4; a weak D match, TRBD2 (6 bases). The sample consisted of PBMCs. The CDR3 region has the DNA TGTGCCAGCACCCAGGAGGGTAATACGGGTACGCAGTATTTT. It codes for CASTQEGNTGTQYF. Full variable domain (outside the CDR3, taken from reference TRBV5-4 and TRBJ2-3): ETGVTQSPTHLIKTRGQQVTLRCSSQSGHNTVSWYQQALGQGPQFIFQYYREEENGRGNFPPRFSGLQFPNYSSELNVNALELDDSALYLCASTQEGNTGTQYFGPGTRLTVL.